Detailed here is one T cell receptor (beta chain). Its cognate antigen has yet to be identified. Base qualities are not provided; no much larger clone lies one nucleotide away. Germline trimming amounts to 0 bases on V and 4 bases on J, with 7 as the count of junction bases outside the gene matches. From cysteine to phenylalanine, the CDR3 is 16 amino acids long. Only the CDR3 DNA stays, 48 bases, in frame from base 1. According to the germline V gene, CDR1 reads MNHEY and CDR2 reads SVGEGT. The record originates from a study of blood T cell repertoires in COVID-19 (dated by TCRdb to about 2020). Describing the broader study: Samples from collaborators originated in the United States, Italy and Spain and spanned both the acute and convalescent phases of COVID-19. The prospective study material was composed of cDNA or gDNA derived from T cells, B-cell-depleted T cells, or PBMCs. Subjects who had been exposed to COVID-19, were actively infected with it, or had recovered from it provided the deeply sampled blood TCRbeta repertoires that made up the dataset. The repertoires were made available in a free public database intended to serve as a resource for research on the immune response to SARS-CoV-2. Samples were obtained from the ongoing ImmuneRACE study (first 160 participants) and from roughly 1,300 subjects provided by 6 global collaborators. The sample metadata nearly always contained a de-identified subject ID, COVID-19 status, age in years and sex. Where available, HLA class I and class II types were obtained from metadata supplied by the sample provider rather than from assay-based typing.

TCRbeta CDR3 regions were amplified from genomic DNA using the immunoSEQ Assay, a bias-controlled multiplex PCR. The original pipeline was this. The number of nucleated cells in each sample was estimated by amplification of reference gene primers within the assay. To quantify the absolute abundance of each unique TCRbeta CDR3 rearrangement, sequence reads were collapsed and filtered. For each sample, productive Simpson clonality was calculated as the square root of Simpson's diversity index over productive rearrangements. As stored in TCRdb, this immuneACCESS dataset retains in-frame rearrangements with V and J assigned. A fraction of the clones does not appear; measured against another copy, unresolved V genes explain less than half of the discrepancy, and the remainder lacks a known reason. V and J calls and clone size follow that table, whereas D and trimming were derived from the DNA. The sample yields roughly 68,000 clones; approximately 78% were counted once. The ten largest clones take up less than 4.5% of the sample.

In the prospective study, participants were 18 to 89 years old, resided in fewer than 25 geographic areas of the United States, and were enrolled through a virtual design. Cohort assignment in the prospective study relied on participant-reported clinical history from a screening survey and a study questionnaire. In the prospective study, whole blood, serum and a nasopharyngeal or oropharyngeal swab were collected from each participant by mobile phlebotomists. Over an approximately 2-month period, participants in the prospective study had the option of providing additional blood draws and questionnaires. Before DNA extraction, prospective study blood samples were shipped either frozen or at room temperature. Study-level results and caveats: Clinical and demographic metadata were provided uncurated, with the amount varying by source and participant.

The sample was PBMCs or T cells enriched from blood (not recorded which). The rearranged segments are TRBV6-2 or TRBV6-3 and TRBJ2-7; the central 9 bases match TRBD2. The TCR sequence derives from a woman between 35 and 50 years old with acute COVID-19. The CDR3 loop reads CASSYSTSSGEYEQYF. The bases are TGTGCCAGCAGTTACTCGACGTCTAGCGGGGAGTACGAGCAGTACTTC.